These 29 T cell receptor beta chains were all obtained from the same sample, sequenced in a study of blood T cell repertoires in COVID-19. Assay: immunoSEQ multiplex PCR; the TCRdb copy retains only in-frame clones and omits some. This sample carries around 300,000 clones, about nine tenths of them seen once, and the ten largest clones take roughly 1.8%. Sequencing was performed on PBMCs or T cells enriched from blood (not recorded which). The receptor set was obtained from a woman aged 60 to 75 who had recovered from COVID-19.

The V call is TRBV25-1, the J call TRBJ1-2; TRBD1 matches 11 bases. The CDR3 has 16 amino acids. Per the germline V gene, CDR1 is MGHDK and CDR2 is SYGVNS. V shed 3 bases and J 8 bases; nucleotides not matched to a gene: 11. CDR3 bases: TGTGCCAGCAGTGACCCCAGGACAGGGGGCGCGAGGGGCTACACCTTC. It is translated as CASSDPRTGGARGYTF.

The rearrangement uses TRBV9 and TRBJ2-3, with 7 bases matching TRBD2. CDR1 is SGDLS and CDR2 is YYNGEE in the germline V gene. V shed 6 bases, J shed 4 bases, and the junction held 8 bases outside the gene matches. The length of the CDR3 is 14 residues. CDR3 bases: TGTGCCAGCACCTGGGGGGGAGGGGCAGATACGCAGTATTTT. It yields the protein CASTWGGGADTQYF.

V usage is TRBV5-1 and J usage is TRBJ2-7; 7 bases align to TRBD1. The V segment lost 7 bases and the J segment 0 bases; nucleotides outside the gene matches: 10. Germline assignment: CDR1 SGHRS and CDR2 YFSETQ. The CDR3 is 15 residues long. In DNA, the CDR3 is TGCGCCAGCGGTCTCGAGCCAGGGGGCTCCTACGAGCAGTACTTC. This translates into CASGLEPGGSYEQYF.

The chain employs TRBV5-1 and TRBJ1-1; D unresolved. The CDR3 runs to 12 residues. V lost 8 bases to trimming and J lost 1 base, with 9 bases between them. Germline CDR1 SGHRS, CDR2 YFSETQ. The chain's CDR3 is CASSEGNTEAFF. In DNA form, the CDR3 reads TGCGCCAGTAGCGAGGGGAACACTGAAGCTTTCTTT. The entire variable domain, with the rest obtained from reference TRBV5-1 and TRBJ1-1, is as follows: KAGVTQTPRYLIKTRGQQVTLSCSPISGHRSVSWYQQTPGQGLQFLFEYFSETQRNKGNFPGRFSGRQFSNSRSEMNVSTLELGDSALYLCASSEGNTEAFFGQGTRLTVV.

The rearrangement uses TRBV6-5 and TRBJ2-3, with D maybe TRBD1 (7 bases). V dropped 6 bases and J dropped 1 base, with 11 bases sitting between them. CDR3 length equals 14 residues. Germline CDR1 MNHEY, CDR2 SVGAGI. This CDR3 is CASRSRGGTDTQYF. CDR3 bases: TGTGCCAGCAGATCCAGGGGGGGCACAGATACGCAGTATTTT.

The chain is built from TRBV24-1 and TRBJ2-7, with unresolved D. Germline V gene data show CDR1 as KGHDR and CDR2 as SFDVKD. Trimming pared 2 bases from V and 3 bases from J, leaving 10 bases between. This CDR3 comprises 14 residues. The CDR3 protein is CATSDSGSNYEQYF. The CDR3 DNA sequence: TGTGCCACCAGTGATTCCGGTTCTAACTACGAGCAGTACTTC.

In the case of this clone: Other DNA sequences within the sample encode an identical CDR3. The chain employs TRBV7-9 and TRBJ1-5; 11 bases align to TRBD1. Germline values: CDR1 SEHNR, CDR2 FQNEAQ (reference sequence). V lost 4 bases and J lost 7; bases outside the gene matches: 6. This CDR3 has 15 amino acids. The chain's CDR3 is CASSSGQGAGQPQHF. CDR3 DNA: TGTGCCAGCAGCTCTGGACAGGGGGCCGGGCAGCCCCAGCATTTT.

The chain carries TRBV7-8 and TRBJ2-7; D possibly corresponds to TRBD2 (5 bases). Trimming left V 2 bases short and J 1 base short, with 9 bases between. In germline, CDR1 is SGHVS, CDR2 FQNEAQ. The CDR3 runs 14 residues. The CDR3 DNA is TGTGCCAGCAGCTTAACTAGTGTGTCCTACGAGCAGTACTTC. Residues: CASSLTSVSYEQYF.

The rearrangement links TRBV28 to TRBJ2-1; TRBD2 matches at 8 bases. The CDR3 sequence is 16 residues long. V shed 4 bases, J shed 1 base, and the junction held 6 bases outside the gene matches. In germline, CDR1 is MDHEN, CDR2 SYDVKM. CDR3 DNA sequence: TGTGCCAGCAGTTCGGGGGGGGAGGGATCCTACAATGAGCAGTTCTTC. Translation gives CASSSGGEGSYNEQFF.

The chain combines TRBV2 with TRBJ2-1, with D possibly being TRBD1 (5 bases). Trimming stripped 2 bases from V and 7 bases from J, with 21 bases between. This CDR3 comprises 17 residues. The germline gives CDR1 SNHLY, CDR2 FYNNEI. The CDR3 spells CASSEIPQDPIENEQFF. DNA of the CDR3: TGTGCCAGCAGTGAAATACCACAGGATCCAATCGAAAATGAGCAGTTCTTC.

This chain joins TRBV30 and TRBJ2-2; TRBD2 agrees at 10 bases. Germline V gene data show CDR1 as GTSNPN and CDR2 as SVGIG (reference sequence). The CDR3 is 18 amino acids. V lost 4 bases and J lost 1; bases outside the gene matches: 12. CDR3 nucleotide sequence: TGTGCCTGGACCAAAGGATTAGCGGGGGGAATGAACACCGGGGAGCTGTTTTTT. It is translated as CAWTKGLAGGMNTGELFF.

The chain employs TRBV27 and TRBJ2-1, with 8 bases identical to TRBD2. The CDR3 has 15 residues. Germline lookup yields CDR1 MNHEY and CDR2 SMNVEV (reference sequence). The ends lost 4 bases at V and 7 bases at J; junction bases unmatched: 9. The CDR3 is CASSSPAGEINEQFF. CDR3 bases: TGTGCCAGCAGTTCCCCAGCGGGGGAGATAAATGAGCAGTTCTTC.

The chain recombines TRBV30 with TRBJ1-4; D uncertain. V dropped 5 bases and J dropped 4 bases, with 8 bases sitting between them. Germline V gives CDR1 GTSNPN, CDR2 SVGIG (reference sequence). The CDR3 extends over 12 amino acids. CDR3 sequence reads: CAWGRYNEKLFF. CDR3 in DNA: TGTGCCTGGGGACGGTATAATGAAAAACTGTTTTTT.

The chain combines TRBV28 with TRBJ1-3; tentative D call: TRBD1 (5 bases). Germline loops: CDR1 MDHEN, CDR2 SYDVKM. V was trimmed by 6 bases and J by 0 bases, leaving 9 bases between them. This CDR3 is built from 14 residues. The CDR3 sequence is CASSTGNSGNTIYF. The CDR3 DNA reads as TGTGCCAGCAGCACAGGCAACTCTGGAAACACCATATATTTT.

The chain joins TRBV19 to TRBJ1-3, with D uncertain. V was trimmed by 5 bases and J by 0 bases, leaving 17 bases between them. Germline CDR1 LNHDA, CDR2 SQIVND (reference sequence). The CDR3 length is 17 residues. CDR3 bases: TGTGCCAGTAGTCCATGGGAGGCCTCAAGCTCTGGAAACACCATATATTTT. As protein: CASSPWEASSSGNTIYF.

J is TRBJ1-1 and V is TRBV7-6, with 10 bases that match TRBD1. The CDR3 extends over 16 amino acids. Per germline, CDR1 SGHVS and CDR2 FNYEAQ. With V trimmed by 3 bases and J by 4 bases, 8 bases remained unmatched. The CDR3 sequence is CASSLTGQGIITEAFF. In nucleotides, the CDR3 is TGTGCCAGCAGCTTGACGGGACAGGGGATCATCACTGAAGCTTTCTTT.

The rearrangement links TRBV28 to TRBJ2-2; TRBD2 might be the D (6 bases). This CDR3 has 15 residues. V lost 10 bases and J lost 2, with 17 bases in between. Germline CDR1 and CDR2: MDHEN and SYDVKM. In DNA, the CDR3 is TGTGCCACCCCCGCCGGGACTGGCAACACCGGGGAGCTGTTTTTT. Its protein is CATPAGTGNTGELFF. Together with reference TRBV28 and TRBJ2-2, the CDR3 gives the full variable domain: DVKVTQSSRYLVKRTGEKVFLECVQDMDHENMFWYRQDPGLGLRLIYFSYDVKMKEKGDIPEGYSVSREKKERFSLILESASTNQTSMYLCATPAGTGNTGELFFGEGSRLTVL.

This chain uses TRBV19 with TRBJ1-2, with TRBD1 matching over 8 bases. The germline V gene encodes CDR1 LNHDA and CDR2 SQIVND (reference sequence). V was pared by 3 bases and J by 5 bases, with 8 bases of the junction left unmatched. The CDR3 length is 15 residues. The CDR3 nucleotides are TGTGCCAGTAGTATTCCGGGACAGGCTCTATATGGCTACACCTTC. It translates to CASSIPGQALYGYTF. Combining the CDR3 with reference TRBV19 and TRBJ1-2 gives the whole variable domain DGGITQSPKYLFRKEGQNVTLSCEQNLNHDAMYWYRQDPGQGLRLIYYSQIVNDFQKGDIAEGYSVSREKKESFPLTVTSAQKNPTAFYLCASSIPGQALYGYTFGSGTRLTVV.

This chain joins TRBV9 and TRBJ2-1, with 7 nucleotides matching TRBD1. The V gene's germline CDR1 is SGDLS and CDR2 YYNGEE. J lost 9 bases, V lost 3 bases, and 3 bases had no gene match. The CDR3 contains 12 residues. The CDR3 nucleotides read TGTGCCAGCAGCGCGACAGGGACTGAGCAGTTCTTC. This sequence encodes CASSATGTEQFF.

This chain connects TRBV11-2 to TRBJ2-2, with no clear D. Germline CDR1 is SGHAT and CDR2 is FQNNGV. This CDR3 region has 14 residues. Trimming removed 4 bases from V and 3 bases from J, with 9 bases in between. CDR3 residues: CASSSARYTGELFF. The DNA for the CDR3 is TGTGCCAGCAGCTCCGCACGGTACACCGGGGAGCTGTTTTTT.

The chain recombines TRBV7-8 with TRBJ1-2; tentatively, D is TRBD1 (6 bases). Germline CDR1 SGHVS, CDR2 FQNEAQ. V was pared by 2 bases and J by 5 bases, with 12 bases between. This CDR3 is built from 14 residues. The CDR3 DNA reads as TGTGCCAGCAGCTTACGGAGTCAGGGGTATGGCTACACCTTC. This sequence encodes CASSLRSQGYGYTF.

This chain links TRBV4-1 with TRBJ1-2; unclear D gene. The CDR3 extends over 12 amino acids. CDR1 MGHRA and CDR2 YSYEKL come from the germline V gene. V shed 1 base and J shed 7 bases, with 7 bases lying between them. The CDR3 bases are TGCGCCAGCAGCCAAGGCCCGCGTGGCTACACCTTC. Translation gives CASSQGPRGYTF.

The chain uses TRBV2 and TRBJ2-3, with a tentative D call TRBD1 (5 bases). Germline-derived CDR1 and CDR2 are SNHLY and FYNNEI. The germline V and J ends were trimmed by 6 bases and 4 bases, with 14 bases remaining between them. The CDR3 length is 14 residues. The CDR3, as DNA: TGTGCCAGCAGCGACCTTTTGGGGCCAGATACGCAGTATTTT. It codes for CASSDLLGPDTQYF.

The gene calls are TRBV19 and TRBJ1-1, with a weak D call TRBD1 (6 bases). CDR3 length: 14 residues. Trimming stripped 7 bases from V and 4 bases from J, with 16 bases between. Germline-derived CDR1 and CDR2 are LNHDA and SQIVND (reference sequence). CDR3 bases: TGTGCCAGTACCCTGGGAGGGGGTGGCACTGAAGCTTTCTTT. Translating gives CASTLGGGGTEAFF.

The chain couples TRBV11-2 to TRBJ2-5; TRBD2 aligns across 7 bases. The J segment lost 3 bases and the V segment lost 0 bases, leaving 10 bases of the junction unmatched. Germline lookup yields CDR1 SGHAT and CDR2 FQNNGV. The CDR3 consists of 17 residues. DNA of the CDR3: TGTGCCAGCAGCTTAGATCGGGCTAGCGGCCTAAAAGAGACCCAGTACTTC. Encoded protein: CASSLDRASGLKETQYF.

The chain has TRBV7-3 and TRBJ1-5, with 11 nucleotides matching TRBD1. The germline V gene has CDR1 SGHTA and CDR2 FQGTGA. V trimming: 4 bases; J trimming: 5 bases; junction bases outside the gene matches: 1. The CDR3 extends over 14 amino acids. CDR3 nucleotide sequence: TGTGCCAGCAGCTCGGGACAGGGGGATCAGCCCCAGCATTTT. Amino acid sequence: CASSSGQGDQPQHF.

CDR3 DNA sequence: TGTGCCTGGGGGGGGGCAGTTGCACGAGGGGAAAAACTGTTTTTT. Translating gives CAWGGAVARGEKLFF. The chain joins TRBV30 to TRBJ1-4, with D possibly matching TRBD1 (6 bases). From germline, CDR1 is GTSNPN and CDR2 SVGIG (reference sequence). The CDR3 consists of 15 residues. Trimming stripped 5 bases from V and 8 bases from J, with 21 bases between.

The V gene is TRBV10-3, the J gene TRBJ1-2; a weak D match, TRBD1 (5 bases). The CDR3 extends over 13 amino acids. The V end was cut by 7 bases, the J end by 8 bases, with 17 bases between. The V gene's germline CDR1 is ENHRY and CDR2 SYGVKD. In nucleotides, the CDR3 is TGTGCCATCACGACAGACCTCTCCCGGGGCTACACCTTC. Its protein product is CAITTDLSRGYTF.

V and J are TRBV15 and TRBJ1-5; D possibly corresponds to TRBD1 (6 bases). This CDR3 comprises 15 residues. Germline values: CDR1 LNHNV, CDR2 YYDKDF (reference sequence). Trimming took 5 bases from V and 0 from J, leaving 11 bases between them. CDR3 in DNA: TGTGCCACCAGCGAAAGACAGGTTAGCAATCAGCCCCAGCATTTT. This codes for CATSERQVSNQPQHF.